The source of this T cell receptor beta chain is a study of blood T cell repertoires in COVID-19. Turning to the study itself: T cells, B-cell-depleted T cells, or PBMCs provided the cDNA or gDNA that served as material.

Profiling relied on immunoSEQ multiplex PCR, and the TCRdb table lists in-frame clones only, not all of them. The data contain some 200,000 clones, roughly four fifths of them singletons. During active infection, Seattle patients enrolled and were then monitored through disease. Germline loops: CDR1 SGHNT, CDR2 YYREEE (reference sequence). This CDR3 has 14 residues. Trimming took 2 bases from V and 1 from J, leaving 9 bases between them. This clone occurred a few times. Material: peripheral blood. This TCR came from a woman aged 40 to 50 with COVID-19, enrolled during active disease. The rearrangement links TRBV5-4 to TRBJ1-1; D is uncertain. The CDR3 loop reads CASSFGTWNTEAFF. CDR3 DNA: TGTGCCAGCAGCTTCGGTACCTGGAACACTGAAGCTTTCTTT. Based on the CDR3 plus reference TRBV5-4 and TRBJ1-1, the full variable domain is ETGVTQSPTHLIKTRGQQVTLRCSSQSGHNTVSWYQQALGQGPQFIFQYYREEENGRGNFPPRFSGLQFPNYSSELNVNALELDDSALYLCASSFGTWNTEAFFGQGTRLTVV.